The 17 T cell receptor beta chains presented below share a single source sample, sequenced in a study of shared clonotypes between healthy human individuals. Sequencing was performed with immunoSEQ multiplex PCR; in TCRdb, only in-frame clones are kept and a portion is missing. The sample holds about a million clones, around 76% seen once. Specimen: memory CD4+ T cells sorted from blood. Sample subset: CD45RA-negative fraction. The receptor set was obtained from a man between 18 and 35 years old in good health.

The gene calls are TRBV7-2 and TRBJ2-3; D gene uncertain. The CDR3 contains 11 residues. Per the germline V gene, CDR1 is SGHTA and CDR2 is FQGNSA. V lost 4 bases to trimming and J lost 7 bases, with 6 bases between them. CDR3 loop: CASSSGNTQYF. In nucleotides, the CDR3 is TGTGCCAGCAGCTCTGGGAATACGCAGTATTTT.

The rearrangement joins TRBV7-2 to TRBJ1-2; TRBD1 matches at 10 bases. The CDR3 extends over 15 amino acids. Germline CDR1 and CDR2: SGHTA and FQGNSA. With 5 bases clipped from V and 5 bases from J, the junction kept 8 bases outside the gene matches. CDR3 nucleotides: TGTGCCAGCAGCCCTAGACAGGGGGCGGGATATGGCTACACCTTC. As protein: CASSPRQGAGYGYTF.

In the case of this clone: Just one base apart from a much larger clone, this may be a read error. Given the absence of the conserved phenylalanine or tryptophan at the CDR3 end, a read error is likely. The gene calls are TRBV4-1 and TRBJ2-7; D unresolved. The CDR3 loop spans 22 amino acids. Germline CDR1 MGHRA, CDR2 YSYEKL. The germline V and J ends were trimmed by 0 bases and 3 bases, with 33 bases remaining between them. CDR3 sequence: CASSQDSSMSVSRAFGRYEQYL. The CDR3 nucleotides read TGCGCCAGCAGCCAAGATTCAAGCATGTCAGTGAGCCGAGCCTTTGGACGCTACGAGCAGTACCTC.

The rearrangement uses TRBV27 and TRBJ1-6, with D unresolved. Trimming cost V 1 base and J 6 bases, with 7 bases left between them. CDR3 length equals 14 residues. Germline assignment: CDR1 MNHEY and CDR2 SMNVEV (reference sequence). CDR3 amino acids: CASSLYKSNSPLHF. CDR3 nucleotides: TGTGCCAGCAGTTTATATAAGAGTAATTCACCCCTCCACTTT.

CDR3 in amino acids: CASRTTSGGAAETQYF. The DNA for the CDR3 is TGTGCCAGCAGGACTACTAGCGGGGGGGCCGCCGAGACCCAGTACTTC. V gene TRBV2 combines with J gene TRBJ2-5; 13 bases line up with TRBD2. CDR3 size: 16 residues. Germline lookup yields CDR1 SNHLY and CDR2 FYNNEI. Trimming removed 6 bases from V and 5 bases from J; junction bases left unmatched: 9.

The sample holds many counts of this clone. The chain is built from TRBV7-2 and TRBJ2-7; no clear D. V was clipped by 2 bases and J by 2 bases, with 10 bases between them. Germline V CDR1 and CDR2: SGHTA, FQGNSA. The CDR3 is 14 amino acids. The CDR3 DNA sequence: TGTGCCAGCAGCTTAACGGTCAGAACCTACGAGCAGTACTTC. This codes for CASSLTVRTYEQYF.

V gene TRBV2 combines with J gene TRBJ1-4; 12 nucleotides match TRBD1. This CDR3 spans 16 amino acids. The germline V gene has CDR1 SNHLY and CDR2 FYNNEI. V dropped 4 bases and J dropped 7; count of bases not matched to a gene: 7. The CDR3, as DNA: TGTGCCAGCAGTGTAGGGACAGGGGGCGCGGTTGAAAAACTGTTTTTT. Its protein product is CASSVGTGGAVEKLFF.

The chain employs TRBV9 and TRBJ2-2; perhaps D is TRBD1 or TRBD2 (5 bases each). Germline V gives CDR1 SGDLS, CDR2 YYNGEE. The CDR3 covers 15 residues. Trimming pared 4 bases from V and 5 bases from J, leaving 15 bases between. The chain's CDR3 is CASSLGLWGTGELFF. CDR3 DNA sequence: TGTGCCAGCAGCTTGGGGCTCTGGGGGACCGGGGAGCTGTTTTTT.

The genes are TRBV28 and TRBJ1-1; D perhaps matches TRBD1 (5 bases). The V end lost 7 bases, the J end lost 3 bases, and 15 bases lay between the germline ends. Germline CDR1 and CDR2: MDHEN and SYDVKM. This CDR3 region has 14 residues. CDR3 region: CASTQPGKDTEAFF. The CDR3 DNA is TGTGCCAGCACCCAACCAGGGAAGGACACTGAAGCTTTCTTT.

CDR3 sequence reads: CASSHESSGGYNEQFF. CDR3 sequence (DNA): TGTGCCAGCAGCCACGAAAGTAGCGGGGGATACAATGAGCAGTTCTTC. The chain carries TRBV7-2 and TRBJ2-1; 9 nucleotides agree with TRBD2. V dropped 5 bases and J dropped 4; count of bases not matched to a gene: 9. The CDR3 is 16 amino acids. Germline CDR1 is SGHTA and CDR2 is FQGNSA.

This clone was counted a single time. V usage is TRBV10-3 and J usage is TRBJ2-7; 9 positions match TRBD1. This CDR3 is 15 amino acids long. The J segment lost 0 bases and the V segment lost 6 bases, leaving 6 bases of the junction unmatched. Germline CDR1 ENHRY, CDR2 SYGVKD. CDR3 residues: CAISPTGGSSYEQYF. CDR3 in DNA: TGTGCCATCAGCCCTACAGGGGGCAGCTCCTACGAGCAGTACTTC.

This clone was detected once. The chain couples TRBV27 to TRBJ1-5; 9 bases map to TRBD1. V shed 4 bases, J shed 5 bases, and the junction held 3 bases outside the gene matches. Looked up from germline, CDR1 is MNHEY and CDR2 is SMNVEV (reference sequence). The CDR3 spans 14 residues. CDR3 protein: CASSSDRGYQPQHF. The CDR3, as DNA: TGTGCCAGCAGTTCGGACAGGGGATATCAGCCCCAGCATTTT.

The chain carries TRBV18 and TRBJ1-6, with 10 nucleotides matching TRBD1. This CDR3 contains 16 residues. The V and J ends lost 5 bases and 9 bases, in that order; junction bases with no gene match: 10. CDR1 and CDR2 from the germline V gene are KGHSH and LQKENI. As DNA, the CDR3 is TGTGCCAGCTCAGGCCCCCCGGGACAGGGGTTTTCACCCCTCCACTTT. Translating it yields CASSGPPGQGFSPLHF.

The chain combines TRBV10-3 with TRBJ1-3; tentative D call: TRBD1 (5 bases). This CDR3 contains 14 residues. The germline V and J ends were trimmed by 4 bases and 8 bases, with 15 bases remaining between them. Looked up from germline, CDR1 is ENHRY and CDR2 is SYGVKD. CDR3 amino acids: CAISVGGTSYTIYF. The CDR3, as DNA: TGTGCCATCAGTGTAGGCGGGACGTCGTACACCATATATTTT.

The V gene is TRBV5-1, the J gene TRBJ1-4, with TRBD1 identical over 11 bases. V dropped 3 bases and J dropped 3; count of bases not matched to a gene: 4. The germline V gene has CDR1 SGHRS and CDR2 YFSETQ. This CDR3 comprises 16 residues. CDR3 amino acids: CASSSGQGEANEKLFF. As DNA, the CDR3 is TGCGCCAGCAGCTCGGGACAGGGGGAAGCTAATGAAAAACTGTTTTTT.

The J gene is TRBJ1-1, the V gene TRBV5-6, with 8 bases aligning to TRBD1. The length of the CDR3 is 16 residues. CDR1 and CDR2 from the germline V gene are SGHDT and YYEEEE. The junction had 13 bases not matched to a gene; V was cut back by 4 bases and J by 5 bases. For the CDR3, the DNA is TGTGCCAGCAGCAAGGCCGGGACAGGCCGAGGAACTGAAGCTTTCTTT. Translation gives CASSKAGTGRGTEAFF.

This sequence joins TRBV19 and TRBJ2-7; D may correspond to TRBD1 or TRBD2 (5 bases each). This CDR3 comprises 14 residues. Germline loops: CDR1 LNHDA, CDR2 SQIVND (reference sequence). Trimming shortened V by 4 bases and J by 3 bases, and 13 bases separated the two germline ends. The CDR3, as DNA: TGTGCCAGTAGTACTGCCGGGACCGACTACGAGCAGTACTTC. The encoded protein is CASSTAGTDYEQYF.